This TCR beta chain was obtained from a study of blood T cell repertoires in COVID-19. TCRdb keeps only in-frame clones here, not all; method: immunoSEQ multiplex PCR. The data contain about 220,000 clones, 80% to 85% of them singletons. Material for sequencing was peripheral blood. This clonotype was obtained from a human donor in a cohort sampled during active COVID-19.

The CDR3 DNA sequence: TGTGCCAGCAGTTTCGGAACTAGCGGGAGTTACGAGCAGTACTTC. Its protein is CASSFGTSGSYEQYF. The chain has TRBV28 and TRBJ2-7; 11 positions match TRBD2. CDR3 size: 15 residues. Germline loops: CDR1 MDHEN, CDR2 SYDVKM. J lost 4 bases, V lost 3 bases, and 5 bases had no gene match. Full variable domain (missing parts from reference TRBV28 and TRBJ2-7): DVKVTQSSRYLVKRTGEKVFLECVQDMDHENMFWYRQDPGLGLRLIYFSYDVKMKEKGDIPEGYSVSREKKERFSLILESASTNQTSMYLCASSFGTSGSYEQYFGPGTRLTVT.